A single sample is the source of the 28 T cell receptor beta chains below, sequenced in a study of PD-1 blockade in mismatch repair-deficient tumors. The repertoire was sequenced with immunoSEQ multiplex PCR; TCRdb's copy has only in-frame clones and lacks some. The sample includes roughly 40,000 clones, more than 75% of them seen just once. Material: peripheral blood, obtained 76 weeks after starting pembrolizumab. The receptors come from an adult with mismatch repair-deficient cancer.

The chain recombines TRBV29-1 with TRBJ2-5; 10 bases line up with TRBD2. Germline V gives CDR1 SQVTM, CDR2 ANQGSEA. CDR3 length: 15 residues. With 0 bases clipped from V and 3 bases from J, the junction kept 4 bases outside the gene matches. CDR3 amino acids: CSVEDLAGAEETQYF. The DNA of the CDR3 is TGCAGCGTTGAAGATCTAGCGGGAGCGGAAGAGACCCAGTACTTC.

The genes are TRBV11-3 and TRBJ2-1, with D unclear. V gave up 5 bases and J gave up 5 bases, with 7 bases separating them. CDR3 length: 12 residues. The germline V gene has CDR1 SGHNT and CDR2 YENEEA. The CDR3 sequence: CASSLGHNEQFF. The CDR3 region has the DNA TGTGCCAGCAGCCTTGGGCACAATGAGCAGTTCTTC.

The chain employs TRBV14 and TRBJ1-1; D is unclear. Germline V gives CDR1 SGHDN, CDR2 FVKESK. Trimming took off 5 bases at V and 1 base at J, with 8 bases between the two ends. The CDR3 contains 13 residues. The CDR3 bases are TGTGCCAGCAGCAAAACGCGGAACACTGAAGCTTTCTTT. It yields the protein CASSKTRNTEAFF.

V usage is TRBV5-4 and J usage is TRBJ1-2; 10 positions match TRBD1. CDR1 is SGHNT and CDR2 is YYREEE in the germline V gene (reference sequence). CDR3 length: 14 amino acids. Losses at the gene ends were 5 bases for V and 7 bases for J; bases not matched to a gene: 8. The CDR3 DNA is TGTGCCAGCAGGCGGACAGGGGGAGAAGTTGGCTACACCTTC. Residues: CASRRTGGEVGYTF.

This clone came up once. The genes are TRBV7-3 and TRBJ1-1; no firm D call. In germline, CDR1 is SGHTA, CDR2 FQGTGA. With 3 bases removed from V and 2 bases from J, the gap between germline ends came to 13 bases. The CDR3 runs 15 residues. CDR3 in amino acids: CASSLGTEINTEAFF. The CDR3 DNA reads TGTGCCAGCAGCTTGGGAACGGAGATTAACACTGAAGCTTTCTTT.

V and J are TRBV7-9 and TRBJ1-1; D unclear. CDR3 length: 11 residues. The V end was cut by 4 bases, the J end by 1 base, with 1 base between. The V gene's germline CDR1 is SEHNR and CDR2 FQNEAQ (reference sequence). DNA of the CDR3: TGTGCCAGCAGCTCGAACACTGAAGCTTTCTTT. The encoded protein is CASSSNTEAFF.

The chain recombines TRBV20-1 with TRBJ2-1; D could derive from TRBD1 or TRBD2 (5 bases each). V was shortened by 6 bases and J by 7 bases, with 10 bases between the two germline ends. The germline V gene encodes CDR1 DFQATT and CDR2 SNEGSKA (reference sequence). The CDR3 loop spans 11 amino acids. The CDR3 here is CSAQRGNEQFF. CDR3 DNA: TGCAGTGCCCAGAGGGGAAATGAGCAGTTCTTC.

The chain has TRBV6-1 and TRBJ1-2, with 7 bases lining up with TRBD1. Germline V lookup: CDR1 MNHNS, CDR2 SASEGT. J lost 0 bases, V lost 1 base, and 5 bases had no gene match. CDR3 size: 16 residues. This CDR3 reads CASSEGQGLANYGYTF. CDR3 sequence (DNA): TGTGCCAGCAGTGAAGGACAGGGCCTAGCTAACTATGGCTACACCTTC.

This clone occurred a few times. The chain uses TRBV4-1 and TRBJ1-2; tentative D call: TRBD1 (6 bases). Germline assignment: CDR1 MGHRA and CDR2 YSYEKL. This CDR3 is built from 17 residues. Trimming removed 1 base at V and 2 bases at J, with 17 bases between. In DNA form, the CDR3 reads TGCGCCAGCAGCCAAGGATTGGGGGCGATAATGAACTATGGCTACACCTTC. This encodes CASSQGLGAIMNYGYTF.

J is TRBJ2-7 and V is TRBV7-2, with TRBD2 as a possible D gene (5 bases). Between the trimmed V and J ends, which lost 5 bases and 4 bases, there was a span of 18 bases. The germline V gene has CDR1 SGHTA and CDR2 FQGNSA. This CDR3 spans 15 amino acids. In nucleotides, the CDR3 is TGTGCCAGCAGCCCCCCTTGGGCCGCGGGTTACGAGCAGTACTTC. Its protein product is CASSPPWAAGYEQYF.

The V call is TRBV7-9, the J call TRBJ2-7, with 9 positions matching TRBD2. CDR1 SEHNR and CDR2 FQNEAQ come from the germline V gene (reference sequence). The CDR3 is made up of 15 amino acids. Trimming removed 5 bases from V and 4 bases from J; junction bases left unmatched: 9. CDR3 amino acids: CASSPPGTSRYEQYF. The CDR3 DNA is TGTGCCAGCAGCCCCCCCGGGACTAGCAGGTACGAGCAGTACTTC. The whole variable domain, filled in from reference TRBV7-9 and TRBJ2-7, reads DTGVSQNPRHKITKRGQNVTFRCDPISEHNRLYWYRQTLGQGPEFLTYFQNEAQLEKSRLLSDRFSAERPKGSFSTLEIQRTEQGDSAMYLCASSPPGTSRYEQYFGPGTRLTVT.

This chain uses TRBV5-6 with TRBJ2-1; 7 bases agree with TRBD2. V trimming: 4 bases; J trimming: 4 bases; junction bases outside the gene matches: 8. The CDR3 spans 15 residues. Germline V CDR1 and CDR2: SGHDT, YYEEEE. The CDR3 region has the DNA TGTGCCAGCAGCCCCGGGGGGAATGGGTACAATGAGCAGTTCTTC. Protein sequence: CASSPGGNGYNEQFF.

This sequence joins TRBV9 and TRBJ2-1; 7 bases agree with TRBD2. V shed 0 bases and J 2 bases; nucleotides not matched to a gene: 5. Germline-derived CDR1 and CDR2 are SGDLS and YYNGEE. The CDR3 has 16 amino acids. The CDR3 protein is CASSVDLAEPYNEQFF. For the CDR3, the DNA is TGTGCCAGCAGCGTAGATCTAGCGGAACCCTACAATGAGCAGTTCTTC.

This clone has only one observation. The chain uses TRBV7-2 and TRBJ2-4; 7 bases fit TRBD1. The CDR3 has 14 residues. The germline V gene encodes CDR1 SGHTA and CDR2 FQGNSA. J lost 5 bases, V lost 6 bases, and 7 bases had no gene match. The CDR3 protein is CASRIRGPENIQYF. CDR3 nucleotide sequence: TGTGCCAGCAGGATTAGGGGGCCGGAAAACATTCAGTACTTC.

The chain is built from TRBV19 and TRBJ1-2; D remains unclear. The V gene's germline CDR1 is LNHDA and CDR2 SQIVND (reference sequence). The CDR3 is 11 residues long. Trimming took 4 bases from V and 0 from J, leaving 0 bases between them. Here the CDR3 DNA reads TGTGCCAGTAGTACTAACTATGGCTACACCTTC. Encoded protein: CASSTNYGYTF. The variable domain in full, with the rest retrieved from reference TRBV19 and TRBJ1-2, is DGGITQSPKYLFRKEGQNVTLSCEQNLNHDAMYWYRQDPGQGLRLIYYSQIVNDFQKGDIAEGYSVSREKKESFPLTVTSAQKNPTAFYLCASSTNYGYTFGSGTRLTVV.

The V and J genes are TRBV19 and TRBJ2-7, with 7 bases identical to TRBD1. Germline assignment: CDR1 LNHDA and CDR2 SQIVND (reference sequence). The CDR3 is made up of 14 amino acids. Trimming cost V 3 bases and J 1 base; bases outside gene matches: 3. For the CDR3, the DNA is TGTGCCAGTAGTATGGTGACAGGGTCCTACGAGCAGTACTTC. Translating gives CASSMVTGSYEQYF.

The table lists this clone with a few counts. The chain is built from TRBV27 and TRBJ1-5, with a weak D call TRBD1 (6 bases). This CDR3 comprises 13 residues. Trimming left V 10 bases short and J 3 bases short, with 13 bases between. Germline values: CDR1 MNHEY, CDR2 SMNVEV (reference sequence). In nucleotides, the CDR3 is TGTGCCACGAAGACAGGCTACAATCAGCCCCAGCATTTT. It is translated as CATKTGYNQPQHF.

V usage is TRBV2 and J usage is TRBJ2-1, with 12 bases that match TRBD2. This CDR3 region has 15 residues. Trimming removed 3 bases from V and 8 bases from J; junction bases left unmatched: 5. Per germline, CDR1 SNHLY and CDR2 FYNNEI. This CDR3 is CASSDASGRVYEQFF. CDR3 coding DNA: TGTGCCAGCAGTGACGCTAGCGGGAGGGTCTATGAGCAGTTCTTC.

The chain employs TRBV6-5 and TRBJ1-2; D is perhaps TRBD1 (6 bases). The germline V and J ends were trimmed by 10 bases and 7 bases, with 19 bases remaining between them. The CDR3 totals 13 residues. The V gene's germline CDR1 is MNHEY and CDR2 SVGAGI. The CDR3 region is CATGDPGASGYTF. Here the CDR3 DNA reads TGTGCCACCGGCGACCCGGGGGCGTCTGGCTACACCTTC.

As regards this clone: The same CDR3 also results from other DNA sequences found in this sample. This chain links TRBV2 with TRBJ2-7, with a possible D match to TRBD1 (5 bases). Trimming took 6 bases from V and 4 from J, leaving 10 bases between them. Germline V gives CDR1 SNHLY, CDR2 FYNNEI. This CDR3 comprises 12 residues. The CDR3 nucleotides read TGTGCCAGCAGAGGCGACAGTTACGAGCAGTACTTC. As protein: CASRGDSYEQYF.

The genes are TRBV9 and TRBJ1-2; the D gene is possibly TRBD1 (5 bases). Germline V lookup: CDR1 SGDLS, CDR2 YYNGEE. Deletions cut 0 bases from V and 0 bases from J, with 12 bases between. CDR3 length: 16 residues. The CDR3 loop reads CASSVEDRWANYGYTF. In DNA form, the CDR3 reads TGTGCCAGCAGCGTAGAAGACAGATGGGCTAACTATGGCTACACCTTC.

The rearrangement joins TRBV4-1 to TRBJ1-5; 8 nucleotides match TRBD1. There are 14 residues in the CDR3. The germline V gene encodes CDR1 MGHRA and CDR2 YSYEKL. V dropped 7 bases and J dropped 6; count of bases not matched to a gene: 8. CDR3 loop: CASKGQGEAQPQHF. The DNA for the CDR3 is TGCGCCAGCAAAGGACAGGGTGAGGCTCAGCCCCAGCATTTT.

The rearrangement uses TRBV19 and TRBJ2-2; a possible D gene is TRBD2 (5 bases). The CDR3 sequence is 16 residues long. From germline, CDR1 is LNHDA and CDR2 SQIVND (reference sequence). The V end was cut by 7 bases, the J end by 7 bases, with 22 bases between. The CDR3: CASTPGELSESGELFF. CDR3 sequence (DNA): TGTGCCAGTACCCCTGGGGAGCTGAGCGAAAGCGGGGAGCTGTTTTTT.

The rearrangement links TRBV7-3 to TRBJ2-7, with D unresolved. Germline CDR1 is SGHTA and CDR2 is FQGTGA. The CDR3 totals 14 residues. V lost 3 bases and J 4 bases, leaving 13 bases between the germline ends. The chain's CDR3 is CASSFRQSAYEQYF. CDR3 DNA sequence: TGTGCCAGCAGCTTTCGGCAAAGTGCGTACGAGCAGTACTTC.

This sequence joins TRBV30 and TRBJ2-3; D perhaps matches TRBD2 (6 bases). Germline V gene lookup returns CDR1 GTSNPN and CDR2 SVGIG (reference sequence). The CDR3 length is 14 residues. The germline V and J ends were trimmed by 2 bases and 0 bases, with 9 bases remaining between them. The CDR3 loop is CAWSTGTSTDTQYF. CDR3 coding DNA: TGTGCCTGGAGTACTGGGACTAGCACAGATACGCAGTATTTT.

The chain links TRBV6-6 to TRBJ2-7; 13 bases are a match to TRBD2. V was clipped by 5 bases and J by 5 bases; unmatched bases: 6. The CDR3 is 15 amino acids. From germline, CDR1 is MNHNY and CDR2 SVGAGI (reference sequence). Written as DNA, the CDR3 is TGTGCCAGCAGTGGCACTAGCGGGAGGGCGGACGAGCAGTACTTC. This encodes CASSGTSGRADEQYF.

The rearrangement uses TRBV2 and TRBJ2-1; D remains ambiguous. V lost 5 bases and J lost 7, with 9 bases in between. Germline loops: CDR1 SNHLY, CDR2 FYNNEI. There are 12 residues in the CDR3. The CDR3 is CASSRTRNEQFF. In nucleotides, the CDR3 is TGTGCCAGCAGTAGAACGCGGAATGAGCAGTTCTTC.

The chain joins TRBV30 to TRBJ2-2, with TRBD2 matching over 15 bases. The CDR3 runs 20 residues. Unmatched junction bases numbered 15, after V lost 2 bases and J lost 5 bases. Germline lookup yields CDR1 GTSNPN and CDR2 SVGIG (reference sequence). For the CDR3, the DNA is TGTGCCTGGAGTCCCCGAGGACTAGCGGGAGGGCTTATACCTACCGGGGAGCTGTTTTTT. Translating it yields CAWSPRGLAGGLIPTGELFF. Filled out from reference TRBV30 and TRBJ2-2, the complete variable domain reads SQTIHQWPATLVQPVGSPLSLECTVEGTSNPNLYWYRQAAGRGLQLLFYSVGIGQISSEVPQNLSASRPQDRQFILSSKKLLLSDSGFYLCAWSPRGLAGGLIPTGELFFGEGSRLTVL.